This TCR beta chain was profiled in a study of blood T cell repertoires in COVID-19. Across the whole study: Nucleic acid was either cDNA or gDNA, and it came from T cells, B-cell-depleted T cells, or PBMCs.

Assignment of participants to cohorts was predicated upon participant-reported clinical history. In Cohort 3, a recovered donor had either two negative PCRs, clearance, or symptom resolution. Germline-derived CDR1 and CDR2 are MNHNY and SVGAGI (reference sequence). With 4 bases removed from V and 4 bases from J, the gap between germline ends came to 8 bases. This CDR3 is built from 12 residues. Per the study methods: Researchers report that nucleated cell counts were estimated from reference gene primer amplification. Here immunoSEQ multiplex PCR was the method, and the copy in TCRdb shows in-frame clones only, minus some. The V and J calls and clone size are taken from that table; D and trimming were inferred from the DNA. The repertoire holds fewer than 400,000 clones, with around 86% as singletons.

This clonotype was sampled from a man in his sixties who had recovered from COVID-19. V usage is TRBV6-6 and J usage is TRBJ2-7; tentative D call: TRBD1 (6 bases). Sequencing was done on a sample of PBMCs or T cells enriched from blood (not recorded which). Here the CDR3 DNA reads TGTGCCAGCAGTTTTGACAGGTACGAGCAGTACTTC. It is translated as CASSFDRYEQYF.